A selection of T cell receptor beta chains follows, all from one sample in a study of T cell changes during pregnancy in multiple sclerosis. Only in-frame clones appear in the TCRdb table, and some are missing; sequencing was by immunoSEQ multiplex PCR. This table holds approximately 130,000 clones, about 95% found once. Source: peripheral blood, taken after pregnancy. The source of these receptors is a female donor with multiple sclerosis, enrolled in a pregnancy study. The CDR3 runs from the conserved cysteine through the conserved F or W. The D gene is left open where the match is weak.

V,J,D,CDR3,DNA
TRBV28,TRBJ2-3,TRBD2,CASSPPGGTDTQYF,TGTGCCAGCAGTCCCCCGGGAGGAACAGATACGCAGTATTTT
TRBV7-2,TRBJ1-4,TRBD1,CASSLDRGANEKLFF,TGTGCCAGCAGTTTGGACAGGGGGGCTAATGAAAAACTGTTTTTT
TRBV4-2,TRBJ2-1,TRBD2,CASSPQSGGRPGEQFF,TGTGCCAGCAGCCCCCAAAGCGGCGGGAGGCCGGGAGAGCAGTTCTTC
TRBV11-2,TRBJ2-5,TRBD1,CASSLTPGGRETQYF,TGTGCCAGCAGCTTAACCCCAGGGGGCCGGGAGACCCAGTACTTC
TRBV15,TRBJ2-1,TRBD2,CATSRVLAGANEQFF,TGTGCCACCAGCAGAGTTCTAGCGGGAGCCAATGAGCAGTTCTTC
TRBV10-3,TRBJ1-4,-,CAIKGGTSTNEKLFF,TGTGCCATCAAGGGGGGGACTTCAACTAATGAAAAACTGTTTTTT
TRBV5-4,TRBJ2-1,-,CASSFSRAVDEQFF,TGTGCCAGCAGCTTCTCGAGAGCCGTGGATGAGCAGTTCTTC
TRBV27,TRBJ2-2,TRBD2,CASSPRAGGPFGELFF,TGTGCCAGCAGTCCTCGAGCGGGAGGGCCGTTCGGGGAGCTGTTTTTT
TRBV19,TRBJ1-3,-,CASSPAGGGNTIYF,TGTGCCAGTAGCCCCGCGGGGGGCGGAAACACCATATATTTT
TRBV28,TRBJ1-2,TRBD1,CATSGQNYGYTF,TGTGCCACTTCGGGACAGAACTATGGCTACACCTTC
TRBV6-5,TRBJ1-2,TRBD1,CASSYSWTGEGYGYTF,TGTGCCAGCAGTTACTCGTGGACAGGGGAGGGGTATGGCTACACCTTC
TRBV7-9,TRBJ1-1,TRBD1,CATQPGQGNTEAFF,TGTGCCACTCAACCGGGACAGGGGAACACTGAAGCTTTCTTT
TRBV7-6,TRBJ2-2,TRBD1,CASSLTSSGQVNTGELFF,TGTGCCAGCAGCTTAACATCATCGGGACAGGTGAACACCGGGGAGCTGTTTTTT
TRBV7-2,TRBJ2-2,TRBD2,CASSFYGTSGAGELFF,TGTGCCAGCAGCTTCTACGGGACTAGCGGCGCCGGGGAGCTGTTTTTT
TRBV5-4,TRBJ2-7,-,CASSLGTGRSSYEQYF,TGTGCCAGCAGCTTGGGTACAGGCAGAAGCTCCTACGAGCAGTACTTC
TRBV18,TRBJ2-1,-,CASSPGSAQGIAYNEQFF,TGTGCCAGCTCTCCCGGTAGCGCACAGGGTATTGCCTACAATGAGCAGTTCTTC